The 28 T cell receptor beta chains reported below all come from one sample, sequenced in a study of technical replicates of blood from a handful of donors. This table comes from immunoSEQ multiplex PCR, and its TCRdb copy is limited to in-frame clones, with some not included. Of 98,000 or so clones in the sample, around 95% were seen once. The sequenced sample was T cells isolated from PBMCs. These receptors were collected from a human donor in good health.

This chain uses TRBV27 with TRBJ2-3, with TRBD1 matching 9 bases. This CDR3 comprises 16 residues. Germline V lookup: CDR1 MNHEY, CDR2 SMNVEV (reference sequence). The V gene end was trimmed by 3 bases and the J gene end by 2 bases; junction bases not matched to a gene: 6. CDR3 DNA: TGTGCCAGCAGTTTCTTACAGGGGGCATTCACAGATACGCAGTATTTT. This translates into CASSFLQGAFTDTQYF.

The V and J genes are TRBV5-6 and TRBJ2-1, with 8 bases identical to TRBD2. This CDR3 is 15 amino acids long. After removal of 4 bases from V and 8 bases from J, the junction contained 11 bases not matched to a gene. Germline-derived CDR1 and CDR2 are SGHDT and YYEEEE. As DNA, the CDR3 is TGTGCCAGCAGCCGCGGGGGGCCCCTGAGCGATGAGCAGTTCTTC. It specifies CASSRGGPLSDEQFF. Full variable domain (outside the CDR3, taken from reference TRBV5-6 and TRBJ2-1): DAGVTQSPTHLIKTRGQQVTLRCSPKSGHDTVSWYQQALGQGPQFIFQYYEEEERQRGNFPDRFSGHQFPNYSSELNVNALLLGDSALYLCASSRGGPLSDEQFFGPGTRLTVL.

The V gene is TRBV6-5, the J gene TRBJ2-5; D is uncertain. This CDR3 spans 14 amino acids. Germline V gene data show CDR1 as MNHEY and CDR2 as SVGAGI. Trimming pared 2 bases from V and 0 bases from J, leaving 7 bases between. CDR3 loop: CASSYTSYQETQYF. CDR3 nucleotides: TGTGCCAGCAGTTACACTTCGTACCAAGAGACCCAGTACTTC.

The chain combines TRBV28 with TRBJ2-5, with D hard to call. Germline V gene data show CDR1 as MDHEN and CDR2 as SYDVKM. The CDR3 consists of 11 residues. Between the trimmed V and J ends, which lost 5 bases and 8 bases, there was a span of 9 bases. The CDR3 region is CASSLQTTQYF. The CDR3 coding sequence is TGTGCCAGCAGTCTGCAGACAACCCAGTACTTC.

DNA of the CDR3: TGTGCCAGCAGTTTGGATGGGGGGTTGGGCTACGAGCAGTACTTC. Protein: CASSLDGGLGYEQYF. This rearrangement joins TRBV28 to TRBJ2-7, with D possibly matching TRBD2 (6 bases). Per germline, CDR1 MDHEN and CDR2 SYDVKM. Trimming stripped 3 bases from V and 3 bases from J, with 15 bases between. There are 15 residues in the CDR3.

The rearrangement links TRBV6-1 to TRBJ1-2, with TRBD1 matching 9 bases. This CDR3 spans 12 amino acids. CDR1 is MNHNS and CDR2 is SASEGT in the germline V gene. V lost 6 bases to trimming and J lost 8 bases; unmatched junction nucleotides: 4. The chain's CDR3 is CASRRTGDGYTF. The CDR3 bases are TGTGCCAGCAGACGGACAGGGGACGGCTACACCTTC.

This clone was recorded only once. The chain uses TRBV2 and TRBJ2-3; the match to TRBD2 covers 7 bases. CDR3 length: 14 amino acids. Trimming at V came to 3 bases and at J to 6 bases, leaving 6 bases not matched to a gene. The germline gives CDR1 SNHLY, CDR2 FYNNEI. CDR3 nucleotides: TGTGCCAGCAGTGACCGTAGCGGGCGGGATACGCAGTATTTT. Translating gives CASSDRSGRDTQYF. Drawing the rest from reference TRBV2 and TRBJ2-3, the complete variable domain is EPEVTQTPSHQVTQMGQEVILRCVPISNHLYFYWYRQILGQKVEFLVSFYNNEISEKSEIFDDQFSVERPDGSNFTLKIRSTKLEDSAMYFCASSDRSGRDTQYFGPGTRLTVL.

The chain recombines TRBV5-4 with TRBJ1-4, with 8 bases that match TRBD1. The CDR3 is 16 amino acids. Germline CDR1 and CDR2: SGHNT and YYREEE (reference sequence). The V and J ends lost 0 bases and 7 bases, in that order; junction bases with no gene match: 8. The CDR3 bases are TGTGCCAGCAGCTTGGCATCGTCAGGGGGCAGTGAAAAACTGTTTTTT. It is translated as CASSLASSGGSEKLFF. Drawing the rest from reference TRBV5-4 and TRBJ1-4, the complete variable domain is ETGVTQSPTHLIKTRGQQVTLRCSSQSGHNTVSWYQQALGQGPQFIFQYYREEENGRGNFPPRFSGLQFPNYSSELNVNALELDDSALYLCASSLASSGGSEKLFFGSGTQLSVL.

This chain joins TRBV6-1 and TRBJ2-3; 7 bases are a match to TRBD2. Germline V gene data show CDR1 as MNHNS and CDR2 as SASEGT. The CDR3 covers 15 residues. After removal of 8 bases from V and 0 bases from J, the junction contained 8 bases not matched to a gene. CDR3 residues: CASSTTSESTDTQYF. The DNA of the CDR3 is TGTGCCAGCTCTACCACTAGCGAGAGCACAGATACGCAGTATTTT.

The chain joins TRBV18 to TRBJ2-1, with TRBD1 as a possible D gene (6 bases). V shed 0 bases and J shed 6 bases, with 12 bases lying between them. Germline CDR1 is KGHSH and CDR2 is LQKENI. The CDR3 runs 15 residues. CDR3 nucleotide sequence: TGTGCCAGCTCACCACCGGGGGCAGCCTCCAATGAGCAGTTCTTC. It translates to CASSPPGAASNEQFF. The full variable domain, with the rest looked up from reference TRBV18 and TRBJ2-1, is NAGVMQNPRHLVRRRGQEARLRCSPMKGHSHVYWYRQLPEEGLKFMVYLQKENIIDESGMPKERFSAEFPKEGPSILRIQQVVRGDSAAYFCASSPPGAASNEQFFGPGTRLTVL.

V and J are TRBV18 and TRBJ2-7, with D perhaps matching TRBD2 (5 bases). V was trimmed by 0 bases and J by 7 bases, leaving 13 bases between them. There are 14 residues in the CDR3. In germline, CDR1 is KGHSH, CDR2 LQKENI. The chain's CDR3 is CASSPPLAAREQYF. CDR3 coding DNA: TGTGCCAGCTCACCACCCCTAGCAGCTCGTGAGCAGTACTTC.

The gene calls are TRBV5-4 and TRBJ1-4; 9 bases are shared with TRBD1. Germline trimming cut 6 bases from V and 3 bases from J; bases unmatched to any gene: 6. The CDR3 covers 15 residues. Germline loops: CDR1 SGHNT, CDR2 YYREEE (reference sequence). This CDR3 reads CASTERTGANEKLFF. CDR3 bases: TGTGCCAGCACCGAAAGGACAGGGGCTAATGAAAAACTGTTTTTT.

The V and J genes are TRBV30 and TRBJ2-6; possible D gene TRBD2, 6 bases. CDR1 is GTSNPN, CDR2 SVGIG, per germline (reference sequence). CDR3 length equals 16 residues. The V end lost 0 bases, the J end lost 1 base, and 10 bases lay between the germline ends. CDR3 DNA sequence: TGTGCCTGGAGTGTAATTGGGGGGTCTGGGGCCAACGTCCTGACTTTC. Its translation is CAWSVIGGSGANVLTF.

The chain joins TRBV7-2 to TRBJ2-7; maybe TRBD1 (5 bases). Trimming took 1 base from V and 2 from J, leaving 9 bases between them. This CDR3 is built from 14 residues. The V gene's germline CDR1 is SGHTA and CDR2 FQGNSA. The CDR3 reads CASSLGTGPYEQYF. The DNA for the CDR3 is TGTGCCAGCAGCTTAGGAACAGGCCCCTACGAGCAGTACTTC.

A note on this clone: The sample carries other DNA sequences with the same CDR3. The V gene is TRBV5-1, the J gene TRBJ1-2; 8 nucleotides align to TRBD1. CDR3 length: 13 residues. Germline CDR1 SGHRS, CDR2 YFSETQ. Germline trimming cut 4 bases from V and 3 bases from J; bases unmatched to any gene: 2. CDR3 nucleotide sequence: TGCGCCAGCAGCCCGACAGGGGACTATGGCTACACCTTC. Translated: CASSPTGDYGYTF.

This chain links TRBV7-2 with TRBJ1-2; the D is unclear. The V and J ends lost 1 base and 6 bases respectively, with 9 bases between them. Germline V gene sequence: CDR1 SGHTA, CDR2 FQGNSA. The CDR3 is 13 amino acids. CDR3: CASSLGRRDGYTF. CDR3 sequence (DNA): TGTGCCAGCAGCTTAGGGCGGAGGGATGGCTACACCTTC.

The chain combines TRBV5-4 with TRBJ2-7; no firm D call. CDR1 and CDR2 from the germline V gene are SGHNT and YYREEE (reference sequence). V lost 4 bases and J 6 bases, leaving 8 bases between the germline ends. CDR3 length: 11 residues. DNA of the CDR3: TGTGCCAGCAGCCGACTTGGCGAGCAGTACTTC. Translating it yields CASSRLGEQYF.

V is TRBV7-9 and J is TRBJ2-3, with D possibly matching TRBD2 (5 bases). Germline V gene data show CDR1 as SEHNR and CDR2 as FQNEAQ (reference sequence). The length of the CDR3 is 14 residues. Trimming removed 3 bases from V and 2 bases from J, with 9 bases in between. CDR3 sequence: CASSFTGDTDTQYF. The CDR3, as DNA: TGTGCCAGCAGCTTCACCGGGGACACAGATACGCAGTATTTT.

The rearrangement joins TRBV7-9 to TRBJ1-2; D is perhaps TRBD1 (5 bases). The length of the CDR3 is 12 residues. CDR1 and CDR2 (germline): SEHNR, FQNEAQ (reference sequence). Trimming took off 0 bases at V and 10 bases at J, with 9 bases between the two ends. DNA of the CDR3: TGTGCCAGCAGCTTAGCGGGACTGCCCTACACCTTC. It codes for CASSLAGLPYTF.

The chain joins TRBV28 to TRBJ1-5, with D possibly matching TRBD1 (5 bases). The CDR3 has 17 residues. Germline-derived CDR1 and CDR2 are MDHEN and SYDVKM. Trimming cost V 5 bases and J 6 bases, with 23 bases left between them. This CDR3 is CASSRLFASGDRQPQHF. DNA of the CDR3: TGTGCCAGCAGTCGACTCTTTGCATCGGGGGATCGTCAGCCCCAGCATTTT.

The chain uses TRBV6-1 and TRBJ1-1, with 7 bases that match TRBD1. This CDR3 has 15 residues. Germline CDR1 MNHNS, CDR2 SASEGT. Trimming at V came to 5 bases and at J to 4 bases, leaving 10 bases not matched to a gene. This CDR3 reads CASSLRTTGSTEAFF. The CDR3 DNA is TGTGCCAGCAGTTTACGAACGACAGGGAGCACTGAAGCTTTCTTT.

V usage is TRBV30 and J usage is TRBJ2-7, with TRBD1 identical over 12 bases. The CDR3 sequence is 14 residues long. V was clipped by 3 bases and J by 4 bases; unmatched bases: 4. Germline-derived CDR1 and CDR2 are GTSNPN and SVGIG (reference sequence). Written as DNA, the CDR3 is TGTGCCTGGAGCGTGGGACAGGGGGCTTACGAGCAGTACTTC. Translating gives CAWSVGQGAYEQYF.

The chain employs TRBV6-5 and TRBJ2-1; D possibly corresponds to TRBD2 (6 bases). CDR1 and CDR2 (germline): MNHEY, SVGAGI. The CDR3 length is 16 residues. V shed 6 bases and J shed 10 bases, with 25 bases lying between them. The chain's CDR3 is CASSYGLAGEVREQFF. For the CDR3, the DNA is TGTGCCAGCAGCTACGGGCTGGCTGGGGAGGTAAGGGAGCAGTTCTTC.

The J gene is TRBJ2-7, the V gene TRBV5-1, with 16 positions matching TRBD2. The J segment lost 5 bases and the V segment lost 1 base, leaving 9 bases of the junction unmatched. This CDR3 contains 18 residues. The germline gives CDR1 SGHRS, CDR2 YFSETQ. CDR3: CASSLRPGLAGGPDEQYF. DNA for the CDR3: TGCGCCAGCAGCTTGCGGCCGGGACTAGCGGGAGGGCCCGACGAGCAGTACTTC.

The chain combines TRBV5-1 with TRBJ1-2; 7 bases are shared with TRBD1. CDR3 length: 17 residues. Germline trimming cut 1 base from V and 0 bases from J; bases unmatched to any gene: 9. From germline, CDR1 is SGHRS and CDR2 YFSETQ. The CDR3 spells CASSLIQMTGSNYGYTF. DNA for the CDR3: TGCGCCAGCAGCTTGATTCAAATGACAGGGTCTAACTATGGCTACACCTTC.

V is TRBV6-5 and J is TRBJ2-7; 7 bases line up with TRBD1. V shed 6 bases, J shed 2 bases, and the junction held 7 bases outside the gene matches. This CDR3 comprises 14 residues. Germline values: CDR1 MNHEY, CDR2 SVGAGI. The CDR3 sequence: CASRRDRVPYEQYF. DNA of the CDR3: TGTGCCAGCAGACGCGACAGGGTCCCCTACGAGCAGTACTTC.

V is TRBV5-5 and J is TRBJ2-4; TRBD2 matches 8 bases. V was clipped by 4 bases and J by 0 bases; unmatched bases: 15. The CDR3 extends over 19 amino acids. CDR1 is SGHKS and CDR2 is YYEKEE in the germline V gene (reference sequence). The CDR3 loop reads CASSLVSGAIRVAKNIQYF. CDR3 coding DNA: TGTGCCAGCAGCCTAGTTAGCGGGGCCATTAGGGTAGCCAAAAACATTCAGTACTTC.

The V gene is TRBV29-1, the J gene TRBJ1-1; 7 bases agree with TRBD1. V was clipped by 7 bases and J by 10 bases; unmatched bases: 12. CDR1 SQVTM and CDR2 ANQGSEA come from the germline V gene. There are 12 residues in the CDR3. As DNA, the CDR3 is TGCAGCGCGTGGAAACAGGGGCGGCGAGCTTTCTTT. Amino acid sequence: CSAWKQGRRAFF.